This TCR beta chain was recovered during a study of CD8 T cells in ankylosing spondylitis. Study-wide results and caveats: Seemingly characteristic of ankylosing spondylitis blood was a TCR beta motif consisting of fewer than 10 highly homologous variants. Some of these motif variants have turned up before, in reports on reactive arthritis synovial fluid and blood. Matched ankylosing spondylitis synovial fluid reportedly showed significant enrichment of disease-linked clones.

The CDR3 length is 16 residues. V was cut by 0 bases and J by 3 bases, with 11 bases left in between. CDR1 MNHEY and CDR2 SVGAGI come from the germline V gene. In making TCR beta libraries, quantitative 5'-RACE with molecular barcodes was used. Via MiXCR, TCRdb re-called the 5' RACE reads, giving one row per CDR3 protein. Of under 200,000 distinct CDR3 sequences in the sample, approximately 9% were seen once. This clonotype has a handful of counts. The antigen remains undetermined. The V gene is TRBV6-5, the J gene TRBJ2-2, with D possibly called TRBD1 or TRBD2 (6 bases each). The sequence was obtained from a female donor with ankylosing spondylitis or in good health (not recorded which). The sequencing sample was made of blood, either unsorted or a sorted T cell fraction (not recorded which). The CDR3 protein is CASSYSSGGYTGELFF. For the CDR3, the DNA is TGTGCCAGCAGTTACTCTTCCGGGGGCTACACCGGGGAGCTGTTTTTT.